The present TCR beta chain was sequenced within a study of cytomegalovirus exposure and HLA in healthy donors. For the study at large: Ancestry clustering placed around 81% of several hundred genotyped donors in the Caucasian-associated cluster.

There were likely unrecorded immune exposures, though donors were nominally healthy when sampled. A word on this clone: The antigen is not known.

PCR involved 60 Vbeta and 13 Jbeta primers. Sequenced by immunoSEQ multiplex PCR; TCRdb stores in-frame clones only, minus some. The sample has 80,000 or so clones; nearly 80% are singletons. Trimming cost V 2 bases and J 3 bases, with 12 bases left between them. Germline CDR1 reads SGHDT; CDR2 reads YYEEEE. The CDR3 covers 14 residues. Study-wide points: Earlier findings revealed that most TCR beta V segments proved productive either about 87% or about 30% of the time. TCR beta V- and J-gene trimming was later associated with a missense DCLRE1C variant.

This receptor was identified in a man aged 35-49 years in good health and CMV-seronegative. Material for sequencing was PBMCs. The chain joins TRBV5-6 to TRBJ2-7; TRBD2 is a possible D gene (5 bases). In DNA, the CDR3 is TGTGCCAGCAGCTTCGGTGGGAGTCTCTACGAGCAGTACTTC. Translating gives CASSFGGSLYEQYF.